Below are 18 T cell receptor beta chains sequenced from a single sample in a study of cytomegalovirus exposure and HLA in healthy donors. The study ran its PCR with 60 Vbeta and 13 Jbeta primers. The data were produced by immunoSEQ multiplex PCR, yet TCRdb's version contains in-frame clones alone and is incomplete. Here the sample table reports over 75,000 clones. The sample comprised PBMCs. These TCRs come from a girl between 5 and 17 years old in good health and CMV-seropositive.

The V call is TRBV14, the J call TRBJ2-7; possibly TRBD1 for D (7 bases). This CDR3 is built from 15 residues. The germline CDR1 and CDR2 sequences are SGHDN and FVKESK. V lost 4 bases and J 2 bases, leaving 15 bases between the germline ends. CDR3 protein: CASSLRGTGTYEQYV. The CDR3 nucleotides read TGTGCCAGCAGCCTCAGGGGGACTGGGACCTACGAGCAGTACGTC.

The rearrangement joins TRBV30 to TRBJ2-1, with a weak D call TRBD2 (6 bases). V dropped 0 bases and J dropped 8 bases, with 14 bases sitting between them. The CDR3 is 14 amino acids. CDR1 is GTSNPN, CDR2 SVGIG, per germline (reference sequence). This CDR3 is CAWSVQEGMDEQFF. CDR3 coding DNA: TGTGCCTGGAGTGTACAGGAGGGGATGGATGAGCAGTTCTTC.

This chain joins TRBV5-1 and TRBJ2-7; tentative D call: TRBD2 (6 bases). CDR3 length: 14 residues. Germline assignment: CDR1 SGHRS and CDR2 YFSETQ. Deletions cut 5 bases from V and 2 bases from J, with 14 bases between. CDR3 DNA sequence: TGCGCCAGCAGGCCAAGTCCGGGGGCCTACGAGCAGTACTTC. It yields the protein CASRPSPGAYEQYF. Drawing the rest from reference TRBV5-1 and TRBJ2-7, the complete variable domain is KAGVTQTPRYLIKTRGQQVTLSCSPISGHRSVSWYQQTPGQGLQFLFEYFSETQRNKGNFPGRFSGRQFSNSRSEMNVSTLELGDSALYLCASRPSPGAYEQYFGPGTRLTVT.

The chain recombines TRBV5-6 with TRBJ2-1, with D possibly TRBD1 on 6 matching bases. Trimming shortened V by 2 bases and J by 9 bases, and 12 bases separated the two germline ends. The CDR3 contains 13 residues. In germline, CDR1 is SGHDT, CDR2 YYEEEE. CDR3 coding DNA: TGTGCCAGCAGCTTACAGGGTTCCAGTGAGCAGTTCTTC. As protein: CASSLQGSSEQFF. Together with reference TRBV5-6 and TRBJ2-1, the CDR3 gives the full variable domain: DAGVTQSPTHLIKTRGQQVTLRCSPKSGHDTVSWYQQALGQGPQFIFQYYEEEERQRGNFPDRFSGHQFPNYSSELNVNALLLGDSALYLCASSLQGSSEQFFGPGTRLTVL.

The CDR3 here is CAWGDGETQYF. CDR3 nucleotides: TGTGCGTGGGGCGATGGCGAGACCCAGTACTTC. This sequence joins TRBV7-7 and TRBJ2-5, with D possibly matching TRBD1 (5 bases). Germline loops: CDR1 SSHAT, CDR2 FNYEAQ (reference sequence). This CDR3 spans 11 amino acids.

This rearrangement joins TRBV29-1 to TRBJ2-3, with unresolved D. The length of the CDR3 is 13 residues. Germline lookup yields CDR1 SQVTM and CDR2 ANQGSEA. Trimming cost V 1 base and J 1 base, with 6 bases left between them. The CDR3 reads CSVEGQGTDTQYF. In DNA form, the CDR3 reads TGCAGCGTTGAAGGCCAGGGCACAGATACGCAGTATTTT.

The V call is TRBV5-6, the J call TRBJ2-7; 9 bases are shared with TRBD1. CDR3 length equals 14 residues. Germline V CDR1 and CDR2: SGHDT, YYEEEE. J gave up 1 base and V 3 bases, and 2 bases lay outside the gene matches. The DNA for the CDR3 is TGTGCCAGCAGCTGGGGGACAGGGTCCTACGAGCAGTACTTC. Protein product: CASSWGTGSYEQYF.

The chain recombines TRBV4-2 with TRBJ1-4; D might be TRBD1 (5 bases). CDR1 is LGHNA, CDR2 YNFKEQ, per germline. The V end was cut by 2 bases, the J end by 2 bases, with 9 bases between. This CDR3 region has 15 residues. CDR3 region: CASSQPRGTNEKLFF. CDR3 bases: TGTGCCAGCAGCCAACCGCGGGGGACTAATGAAAAACTGTTTTTT.

The chain uses TRBV9 and TRBJ2-3, with TRBD1 identical over 8 bases. J was trimmed by 0 bases and V by 0 bases; bases with no gene match: 3. The CDR3 is 16 amino acids. The V gene's germline CDR1 is SGDLS and CDR2 YYNGEE. CDR3 loop: CASSVDRGSSTDTQYF. As DNA, the CDR3 is TGTGCCAGCAGCGTAGACAGGGGGTCTAGCACAGATACGCAGTATTTT.

The J gene is TRBJ2-6, the V gene TRBV9; possibly TRBD2 for D (6 bases). Trimming took 0 bases from V and 6 from J, leaving 13 bases between them. Germline-derived CDR1 and CDR2 are SGDLS and YYNGEE. CDR3 size: 16 residues. CDR3 sequence reads: CASSVGGVNEANVLTF. CDR3 DNA sequence: TGTGCCAGCAGCGTAGGCGGGGTCAACGAGGCCAACGTCCTGACTTTC.

The chain has TRBV4-1 and TRBJ1-1, with D possibly being TRBD1 (5 bases). Per germline, CDR1 MGHRA and CDR2 YSYEKL. V lost 0 bases and J 11 bases, leaving 22 bases between the germline ends. There are 16 residues in the CDR3. DNA of the CDR3: TGCGCCAGCAGCCAAGATGAAGGGGACTACACGCCAGGGGCTTTCTTT. Translated: CASSQDEGDYTPGAFF.

The chain combines TRBV11-2 with TRBJ2-2; D gene unclear. The CDR3 loop spans 15 amino acids. V gave up 1 base and J gave up 4 bases, with 10 bases separating them. Per the germline V gene, CDR1 is SGHAT and CDR2 is FQNNGV. The CDR3 DNA reads TGTGCCAGCAGCTTAGTTCTGAGTCCCACCGGGGAGCTGTTTTTT. Translating gives CASSLVLSPTGELFF.

The CDR3 protein is CASSLDRGLRSPLHF. The DNA of the CDR3 is TGCGCCAGCAGCTTGGACAGGGGACTGCGATCACCCCTCCACTTT. The chain combines TRBV5-1 with TRBJ1-6, with TRBD1 matching 7 bases. The germline gives CDR1 SGHRS, CDR2 YFSETQ. This CDR3 has 15 residues. V lost 0 bases to trimming and J lost 10 bases; unmatched junction nucleotides: 7.

The chain recombines TRBV10-2 with TRBJ2-5; a weak D match, TRBD1 (5 bases). Germline values: CDR1 WSHSY, CDR2 SAAADI. The V gene lost 4 bases and the J gene lost 2 bases, with 8 bases spanning the gap. The CDR3 contains 13 residues. The CDR3 nucleotides are TGCGCCAGCAGTGTTGACAGACAAGAGACCCAGTACTTC. Amino acid sequence: CASSVDRQETQYF.

V and J are TRBV2 and TRBJ2-7, with 8 nucleotides matching TRBD2. This CDR3 region has 16 residues. The germline V gene has CDR1 SNHLY and CDR2 FYNNEI. The V and J ends lost 1 base and 0 bases, in that order; junction bases with no gene match: 5. The CDR3 loop is CASSEEWSGSSYEQYF. The CDR3 region has the DNA TGTGCCAGCAGTGAAGAGTGGAGCGGGAGCTCCTACGAGCAGTACTTC. Full variable domain (remainder filled in from reference TRBV2 and TRBJ2-7): EPEVTQTPSHQVTQMGQEVILRCVPISNHLYFYWYRQILGQKVEFLVSFYNNEISEKSEIFDDQFSVERPDGSNFTLKIRSTKLEDSAMYFCASSEEWSGSSYEQYFGPGTRLTVT.

The rearrangement joins TRBV11-3 to TRBJ1-3; no clear D. The germline gives CDR1 SGHNT, CDR2 YENEEA. This CDR3 has 15 residues. Trimming shortened V by 5 bases and J by 0 bases, and 11 bases separated the two germline ends. In DNA, the CDR3 is TGTGCCAGCAGCGTTCGTGAGCTCTCTGGAAACACCATATATTTT. Amino acids: CASSVRELSGNTIYF.

The V call is TRBV4-1, the J call TRBJ2-1; TRBD1 might be the D (6 bases). Trimming shortened V by 4 bases and J by 0 bases, and 16 bases separated the two germline ends. CDR3 length: 17 residues. From germline, CDR1 is MGHRA and CDR2 YSYEKL. The CDR3 DNA reads TGCGCCAGCAGCCCCCAAAGAGGGGGATACTCCTACAATGAGCAGTTCTTC. Translation: CASSPQRGGYSYNEQFF.

J is TRBJ2-1 and V is TRBV6-1; the match to TRBD2 covers 11 bases. V dropped 2 bases and J dropped 5; count of bases not matched to a gene: 2. There are 15 residues in the CDR3. Germline CDR1 is MNHNS and CDR2 is SASEGT. CDR3 sequence reads: CASSEIAGGDNEQFF. The CDR3 coding sequence is TGTGCCAGCAGTGAAATAGCGGGGGGGGACAATGAGCAGTTCTTC.